These T cell receptor beta chains were read from a single sample in a study of T-cell memory formation after mild COVID-19. TCRdb analysed the 5' RACE reads with MiXCR anew, one entry per CDR3 protein. The top ten hold around 9.5% of the sample, which has around 450,000 distinct CDR3 sequences, roughly a quarter seen once. Sample: PBMCs or a T cell subset sorted from them (not recorded which). The receptors shown here come from an adult woman who had mild COVID-19 (a few samples of this study predate the infection). Cell type and time point are not known. Each CDR3 is given with its conserved first and last residue. D genes are given only for firm matches. Part of the rows lack a size; the others show once, few, many or a class for expanded clones.

size	V	D	J	CDR3	DNA
few	TRBV5-6	-	TRBJ2-5	CASTNRVGETQYF	TGTGCCAGCACCAACAGGGTCGGGGAGACCCAGTACTTC
once	TRBV28	-	TRBJ2-1	CASSSPRPASEQFF	TGTGCCAGCAGTTCCCCAAGACCGGCGAGTGAGCAGTTCTTC
-	TRBV14	-	TRBJ1-2	CASSRDIVRGGYTF	TGTGCCAGCAGCCGGGACATAGTTCGCGGTGGCTACACCTTC
-	TRBV12-3/TRBV12-4	TRBD2	TRBJ2-3	CASSLGHGLAITDTQYF	TGTGCCAGCAGTTTAGGGCACGGACTAGCAATCACAGATACGCAGTATTTT
many	TRBV30	-	TRBJ2-7	CAWRGRGYEQYF	TGTGCCTGGAGGGGCAGGGGCTACGAGCAGTACTTC
-	TRBV7-3	TRBD2	TRBJ2-1	CASSLQPSGSSYNEQFF	TGTGCCAGCAGCTTACAACCTAGCGGGAGCTCCTACAATGAGCAGTTCTTC
-	TRBV10-3	TRBD1	TRBJ1-1	CAISGGQANTEAFF	TGTGCCATCAGTGGCGGACAGGCGAACACTGAAGCTTTCTTT
-	TRBV20-1	TRBD1	TRBJ2-3	CSGYRGMDTQYF	TGCAGCGGGTACAGGGGGATGGATACGCAGTATTTT
few	TRBV6-5	TRBD1	TRBJ2-2	CAVQGDRTGELFF	TGTGCCGTTCAGGGGGATCGGACCGGGGAGCTGTTTTTT
-	TRBV3-1	TRBD2	TRBJ2-1	CASSLPGLEMGGEQFF	TGTGCCAGCAGCCTGCCGGGACTAGAAATGGGAGGTGAGCAGTTCTTC
-	TRBV7-3	TRBD1	TRBJ2-1	CASSPGQGLSPDYNEQFF	TGTGCCAGCAGCCCAGGACAGGGGCTCTCTCCGGACTACAATGAGCAGTTCTTC
-	TRBV30	TRBD1	TRBJ1-2	CAWTRGQGVGGYTF	TGTGCCTGGACGAGGGGGCAGGGAGTCGGTGGCTACACCTTC
-	TRBV30	-	TRBJ2-3	CAWSGGPTDTQYF	TGTGCCTGGAGTGGAGGGCCCACAGATACGCAGTATTTT
-	TRBV6-2/TRBV6-3	-	TRBJ2-2	CASSYTRTNTGELFF	TGTGCCAGCAGTTATACCAGGACGAACACCGGGGAGCTGTTTTTT
few	TRBV27	-	TRBJ2-5	CASSFAWGQETQYF	TGTGCCAGCAGTTTCGCCTGGGGTCAAGAGACCCAGTACTTC
-	TRBV7-2	TRBD1	TRBJ1-1	CARSRDRRMNTEAFF	TGTGCCAGATCCCGGGACAGACGAATGAACACTGAAGCTTTCTTT
-	TRBV4-1	-	TRBJ2-7	CASSQVFEGTYEQYF	TGCGCCAGCAGCCAAGTTTTTGAAGGGACCTACGAGCAGTACTTC
few	TRBV7-9	TRBD1	TRBJ2-7	CASSPSPTGGDSYEQYF	TGTGCCAGCAGCCCTAGCCCGACAGGGGGAGACTCCTACGAGCAGTACTTC
once	TRBV7-8	-	TRBJ2-7	CASSPTAGLLYEQYF	TGTGCCAGCAGCCCGACGGCAGGGCTACTCTACGAGCAGTACTTC
-	TRBV6-2/TRBV6-3	TRBD2	TRBJ2-1	CASSSGLAGGYNEQFF	TGTGCCAGCAGCTCCGGACTAGCGGGAGGGTACAATGAGCAGTTCTTC
few	TRBV11-2	-	TRBJ1-6	CASSLVTGYRSPLHF	TGTGCCAGCAGCTTAGTGACCGGGTATCGTTCACCCCTCCACTTT
many	TRBV5-1	TRBD1	TRBJ2-2	CASSPGQGATGELFF	TGCGCCAGCAGCCCGGGACAGGGGGCAACCGGGGAGCTGTTTTTT
few	TRBV7-9	TRBD1	TRBJ1-1	CASSAGQGVLEAFF	TGTGCCAGCAGCGCCGGACAGGGGGTGCTTGAAGCTTTCTTT
many	TRBV29-1	-	TRBJ2-5	CSVDVLGQETQYF	TGCAGCGTTGATGTGCTGGGACAAGAGACCCAGTACTTC
-	TRBV2	TRBD1	TRBJ2-7	CASRRDRAYEQYF	TGTGCCAGCAGGCGGGACAGGGCCTACGAGCAGTACTTC
-	TRBV3-1	-	TRBJ2-5	CASSPPGVETQYF	TGTGCCAGCAGCCCCCCCGGGGTAGAGACCCAGTACTTC
-	TRBV29-1	TRBD2	TRBJ2-1	CSVVQRLADNEQFF	TGCAGCGTTGTTCAGAGGCTAGCGGATAATGAGCAGTTCTTC
-	TRBV5-5	-	TRBJ1-6	CASSYQPGHNNSPLHF	TGTGCCAGCAGCTACCAACCGGGCCACAATAATTCACCCCTCCACTTT
few	TRBV5-5	-	TRBJ1-1	CASSPRWDGRGTEAFF	TGTGCCAGCAGCCCCCGGTGGGATGGAAGGGGCACTGAAGCTTTCTTT
many	TRBV5-1	-	TRBJ2-1	CASSLGGDYNEQFF	TGCGCCAGCAGCTTGGGGGGCGACTACAATGAGCAGTTCTTC
many	TRBV24-1	-	TRBJ2-7	CATSDNLSYEQYF	TGTGCCACCAGTGATAACTTGAGCTACGAGCAGTACTTC
-	TRBV7-2	-	TRBJ1-1	CASSLAPRANTEAFF	TGTGCCAGCAGCTTAGCCCCGAGGGCGAACACTGAAGCTTTCTTT
few	TRBV6-1	-	TRBJ2-7	CAINREWAYEQYF	TGTGCCATCAACAGGGAATGGGCCTACGAGCAGTACTTC
many	TRBV28	-	TRBJ2-7	CASVTRGTGYEQYF	TGTGCCAGCGTGACCCGGGGAACGGGCTACGAGCAGTACTTC
-	TRBV29-1	-	TRBJ2-6	CSAVQAGANVLTF	TGCAGTGCTGTGCAGGCTGGGGCCAACGTCCTGACTTTC
-	TRBV6-5	-	TRBJ2-5	CASRISLERVQETQYF	TGTGCCAGCAGGATCTCCCTTGAGCGGGTTCAAGAGACCCAGTACTTC
few	TRBV9	TRBD2	TRBJ2-1	CASSVRSSGGSYNEQFF	TGTGCCAGCAGCGTGCGTTCTAGCGGGGGCTCCTACAATGAGCAGTTCTTC